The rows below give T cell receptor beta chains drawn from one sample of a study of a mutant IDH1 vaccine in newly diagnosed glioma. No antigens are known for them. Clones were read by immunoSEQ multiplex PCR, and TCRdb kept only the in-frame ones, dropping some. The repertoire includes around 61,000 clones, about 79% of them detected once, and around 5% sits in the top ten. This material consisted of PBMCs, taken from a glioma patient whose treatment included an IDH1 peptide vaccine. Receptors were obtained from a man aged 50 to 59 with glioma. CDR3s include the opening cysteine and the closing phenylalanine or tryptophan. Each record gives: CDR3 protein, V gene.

CDR3aa: CASSPTGTDTGELFF; v_gene: TRBV2
CDR3aa: CASSELADYGYTF; v_gene: TRBV2
CDR3aa: CASSRGGMNTEAFF; v_gene: TRBV7-3
CDR3aa: CASSQDVVAGGPPDTQYF; v_gene: TRBV4-3
CDR3aa: CASSLASGEKLFF; v_gene: TRBV5-6
CDR3aa: CASSPGHGSAGQYF; v_gene: TRBV4-1
CDR3aa: CAWSVMMGQHYEQYF; v_gene: TRBV30
CDR3aa: CASSSAPGAGNTIYF; v_gene: TRBV7-2
CDR3aa: CASSSQGGTGELFF; v_gene: TRBV7-7
CDR3aa: CASSLGTGAYEQYF; v_gene: TRBV11-3
CDR3aa: CASSYAVGDTIYF; v_gene: TRBV6-5
CDR3aa: CASSIPDRNYGYTF; v_gene: TRBV19
CDR3aa: CASSLTHGVYEQYF; v_gene: TRBV5-1
CDR3aa: CASSFTEAFF; v_gene: TRBV11-2
CDR3aa: CAISLGQGVTEAFF; v_gene: TRBV10-3
CDR3aa: CASSLVTDTQYF; v_gene: TRBV5-5